This T cell receptor (beta chain) was profiled in a study of T-cell reconstitution after alpha-beta-depleted transplantation in children. V was pared by 3 bases and J by 7 bases, with 18 bases between. The CDR3 runs 15 residues. A library of TCRbeta sequences, prepared with unique molecular identifiers, was generated. MiXCR was run by TCRdb on the PCR reads, yielding one entry per CDR3 protein. The sample has 700,000 to 950,000 distinct CDR3 sequences, roughly 15% seen once. Regarding the study as a whole: Two months or so post-transplant, alpha-beta T cells reportedly derived from several hundred expanded graft clones. At the one-year point after transplant, T-cell counts and TCRbeta diversity were found to come mostly from T cells that had been newly produced.

Concerning this clonotype itself: What it binds is not known.

The sequence derives from a male patient younger than 18 who had a stem cell transplant for acute lymphoblastic leukemia, so the T cells may come from the graft donor. The sequences come from PBMCs, mostly from graft donor cells, collected 360 days after TCRalphabeta/CD19-depleted stem cell transplant. The chain combines TRBV12-3 or TRBV12-4 with TRBJ1-1; TRBD1 is a possible D gene (5 bases). CDR3 DNA: TGTGCCAGCAGTTTCCCCTTCGGAGGGCAGGGTGAAGCTTTCTTT. Its translation is CASSFPFGGQGEAFF.